This T cell receptor (beta chain) was recorded in a study of shared T cell receptors in the human thymus. The CDR3 contains 16 residues. J lost 8 bases, V lost 7 bases, and 14 bases had no gene match. Germline V gene data show CDR1 as WSHSY and CDR2 as SAAADI. This table comes from immunoSEQ multiplex PCR, and its TCRdb copy is limited to in-frame clones, with some not included. The sample includes hundreds of thousands of clones, around 87% seen only once; the top ten take roughly 0.0087%. This same sample was also part of a study on human thymus T cells. That study reports: Resections that were taken during corrective heart surgery supplied the thymus tissue.

This rearrangement joins TRBV10-2 to TRBJ2-1, with 10 nucleotides matching TRBD2. Sequencing used thymocytes. The origin of this receptor is a boy less than two years old with a congenital heart defect. The CDR3 region is CASKNPGTSVRDEQFF. CDR3 DNA: TGCGCCAGCAAAAATCCCGGGACTAGCGTGAGGGATGAGCAGTTCTTC.